The sequence of this T cell receptor beta chain was determined in a study of blood T cell repertoires in COVID-19. Per the original methods: Cell counts per sample came from amplifying reference gene primers. The method was immunoSEQ multiplex PCR; TCRdb's version includes in-frame clones alone and lacks a portion of them. For V, J and clone size, that table is used; D and trimming come from the DNA. The sample records approximately 200,000 clones, about nine tenths being singletons. The sample holds one count of this clone. Cohort placement rested on clinical history that participants reported themselves. Recovered participants had two consecutive negative NP/OP PCR tests, healthcare professional clearance, or symptom resolution. This CDR3 is 15 amino acids long. J lost 5 bases, V lost 5 bases, and 9 bases had no gene match. Looked up from germline, CDR1 is LNHDA and CDR2 is SQIVND (reference sequence).

This clonotype was sampled from a woman aged 25-40 years who had recovered from COVID-19. The genes are TRBV19 and TRBJ2-7; the match to TRBD2 covers 10 bases. Sequenced material: PBMCs or T cells enriched from blood (not recorded which). The CDR3 here is CASSVYSGRFDEQYF. The CDR3 DNA is TGTGCCAGTAGTGTTTATAGCGGGAGGTTCGACGAGCAGTACTTC.